One TCR beta chain is described in this entry. This sample stems from a study of shared clonotypes between healthy human individuals. Background on the study: CD4 naive and CD4 memory each took three plates per donor, while CD8 naive took two and CD8 memory one.

Assay execution proceeded at the deep level. The method was immunoSEQ multiplex PCR; TCRdb's version includes in-frame clones alone and lacks a portion of them. The sample shows around 1,100,000 clones, roughly 80% of them seen only once. The J segment lost 6 bases and the V segment lost 0 bases, leaving 2 bases of the junction unmatched. The length of the CDR3 is 14 residues. Germline-derived CDR1 and CDR2 are LNHNV and YYDKDF (reference sequence). Sample: memory CD4+ T cells from PBMCs. As for subset: CD45RA-negative fraction. This TCR was recovered from a man younger than 35 in good health. Some clones in this sample may be carry-over from other donors' samples. This chain links TRBV15 with TRBJ2-4; TRBD1 matches at 7 bases. The CDR3 DNA reads TGTGCCACCAGCAGAGAACGACAGGGAAACATTCAGTACTTC. This sequence encodes CATSRERQGNIQYF.